This T cell receptor (beta chain) was captured in a study of cytomegalovirus exposure and HLA in healthy donors. The CDR3 is 16 amino acids. Germline values: CDR1 LNHDA, CDR2 SQIVND (reference sequence). The PCR ran on 60 Vbeta and 13 Jbeta primers. The method was immunoSEQ multiplex PCR; TCRdb's version includes in-frame clones alone and lacks a portion of them. The data contain some 160,000 clones, about 85% of them singletons. Healthy donors of bone marrow made up the group. Sequences were obtained from PBMCs. This TCR was recovered from a man aged 25-45 years in good health and CMV-seropositive. The chain recombines TRBV19 with TRBJ1-1; 10 nucleotides match TRBD1. Here the CDR3 DNA reads TGTGTTTCCGGGACAGGGGAAGAAACCATGAACACTGAAGCTTTCTTT. Protein: CVSGTGEETMNTEAFF.